What follows are 22 T cell receptor beta chains derived from one specimen sequenced in a study of radiotherapy plus CTLA-4 blockade in lung cancer. Clones were sequenced by immunoSEQ multiplex PCR, and TCRdb holds only the in-frame ones, with some missing. The sample holds around 59,000 clones, around 68% seen once. The sample in question was peripheral blood, obtained from a patient treated with radiotherapy plus ipilimumab. The source of these receptors is a human donor with non-small cell lung cancer whose response to radiotherapy plus ipilimumab could not be evaluated.

The chain carries TRBV5-4 and TRBJ1-1; TRBD1 is a possible D gene (5 bases). This CDR3 is 15 amino acids long. CDR1 and CDR2 from the germline V gene are SGHNT and YYREEE (reference sequence). Trimming stripped 0 bases from V and 1 base from J, with 10 bases between. CDR3 region: CASSLELTGNTEAFF. The CDR3 DNA sequence: TGTGCCAGCAGCTTGGAACTTACAGGGAACACTGAAGCTTTCTTT.

The chain couples TRBV6-1 to TRBJ2-7, with no clear D. Germline V lookup: CDR1 MNHNS, CDR2 SASEGT. The CDR3 loop spans 11 amino acids. Deletions cut 4 bases from V and 7 bases from J, with 8 bases between. The CDR3 reads CASSGPREQYF. CDR3 DNA: TGTGCCAGCAGTGGTCCGAGGGAGCAGTACTTC.

V usage is TRBV5-6 and J usage is TRBJ1-2, with D possibly being TRBD1 (5 bases). The germline V and J ends were trimmed by 3 bases and 3 bases, with 15 bases remaining between them. The CDR3 totals 15 residues. The germline CDR1 and CDR2 sequences are SGHDT and YYEEEE. The CDR3 spells CASSYDLREHYGYTF. As DNA, the CDR3 is TGTGCCAGCAGCTACGACCTCAGGGAACACTATGGCTACACCTTC.

V is TRBV7-8 and J is TRBJ2-1, with 9 bases that match TRBD2. With V trimmed by 5 bases and J by 9 bases, 14 bases remained unmatched. CDR1 is SGHVS, CDR2 FQNEAQ, per germline. The CDR3 sequence is 16 residues long. CDR3 DNA sequence: TGTGCCAGCAGCCCGAGCGGCGGGGGGGCCGTTGGTGAGCAGTTCTTC. This encodes CASSPSGGGAVGEQFF.

This clone was recorded only once. This rearrangement joins TRBV5-4 to TRBJ2-5; 10 bases line up with TRBD1. The CDR3 has 14 amino acids. The V segment lost 4 bases and the J segment 11 bases; nucleotides outside the gene matches: 11. Germline CDR1 reads SGHNT; CDR2 reads YYREEE (reference sequence). The CDR3 DNA is TGTGCCAGCAGCCGGACCGGGACAGGGGATGAGCAGTACTTC. This gives the protein CASSRTGTGDEQYF.

The V call is TRBV15, the J call TRBJ2-7; D not certain. Looked up from germline, CDR1 is LNHNV and CDR2 is YYDKDF (reference sequence). V was cut by 0 bases and J by 6 bases, with 15 bases left in between. The CDR3 has 15 amino acids. CDR3 amino acids: CATSRDLTELGEQYF. In DNA form, the CDR3 reads TGTGCCACCAGCAGAGATCTCACAGAACTGGGCGAGCAGTACTTC.

This chain uses TRBV5-6 with TRBJ2-7; 9 bases are shared with TRBD2. The CDR3 is 16 amino acids. The trim removed 6 bases at V and 0 bases at J, leaving 10 bases unmatched. Germline V gene lookup returns CDR1 SGHDT and CDR2 YYEEEE. The CDR3 DNA is TGTGCCAGCAAGGACTCTCAGGGACTAGCCTCCTACGAGCAGTACTTC. Amino acids: CASKDSQGLASYEQYF.

This chain links TRBV5-1 with TRBJ2-7, with TRBD2 matching over 8 bases. CDR3 length: 14 amino acids. The V gene end was trimmed by 1 base and the J gene end by 0 bases; junction bases not matched to a gene: 0. Germline V CDR1 and CDR2: SGHRS, YFSETQ. The DNA of the CDR3 is TGCGCCAGCAGCTTGCGGGAGGGCTCCTACGAGCAGTACTTC. Residues: CASSLREGSYEQYF.

The chain joins TRBV7-9 to TRBJ2-5, with 8 bases fitting TRBD1. This CDR3 has 16 residues. CDR1 and CDR2 (germline): SEHNR, FQNEAQ (reference sequence). V gave up 5 bases and J gave up 4 bases; unmatched junction bases: 12. CDR3 sequence reads: CASSPLPQGAAETQYF. The CDR3 coding sequence is TGTGCCAGCAGCCCCCTTCCGCAGGGGGCTGCAGAGACCCAGTACTTC.

CDR3: CASSLEGGSGYTF. The CDR3 region has the DNA TGTGCCAGCAGCTTGGAAGGGGGATCCGGCTACACCTTC. J is TRBJ1-2 and V is TRBV5-4, with a weak D call TRBD1 (6 bases). From germline, CDR1 is SGHNT and CDR2 YYREEE (reference sequence). V lost 0 bases, J lost 8 bases, and 11 bases lay in between. CDR3 length equals 13 residues. Together with reference TRBV5-4 and TRBJ1-2, the CDR3 gives the full variable domain: ETGVTQSPTHLIKTRGQQVTLRCSSQSGHNTVSWYQQALGQGPQFIFQYYREEENGRGNFPPRFSGLQFPNYSSELNVNALELDDSALYLCASSLEGGSGYTFGSGTRLTVV.

Comments on this clone: One junction end disagrees with the germline gene, perhaps due to a read error. This chain connects TRBV5-1 to TRBJ2-3; 11 nucleotides agree with TRBD2. The CDR3 consists of 13 residues. Germline loops: CDR1 SGHRS, CDR2 YFSETQ. The CDR3 sequence is CASSLEASGRSHF. CDR3 coding DNA: TGCGCCAGCAGCTTGGAGGCTAGCGGGAGGTCCCATTTT.

CDR3 in amino acids: CASSPWTGRADTQYF. In DNA form, the CDR3 reads TGCGCCAGCAGCCCCTGGACAGGGCGCGCAGATACGCAGTATTTT. V gene TRBV5-1 combines with J gene TRBJ2-3; 8 bases are shared with TRBD1. CDR1 and CDR2 from the germline V gene are SGHRS and YFSETQ. This CDR3 is built from 15 residues. V was pared by 4 bases and J by 4 bases, with 8 bases of the junction left unmatched.

V is TRBV5-1 and J is TRBJ1-1; 7 positions match TRBD1. Germline V gene data show CDR1 as SGHRS and CDR2 as YFSETQ. The V segment lost 7 bases and the J segment 1 base; nucleotides outside the gene matches: 4. The CDR3 consists of 13 residues. CDR3 coding DNA: TGCGCCAGCCACAGGGGCCCGAACACTGAAGCTTTCTTT. This sequence encodes CASHRGPNTEAFF.

This chain connects TRBV5-8 to TRBJ2-3; TRBD1 agrees at 8 bases. Germline loops: CDR1 SGHTS, CDR2 YDEGEE. The trim removed 8 bases at V and 0 bases at J, leaving 11 bases unmatched. The CDR3 is made up of 16 amino acids. CDR3 residues: CARNQAGGLSTDTQYF. In DNA, the CDR3 is TGTGCCAGAAATCAGGCAGGGGGCCTAAGCACAGATACGCAGTATTTT.

V gene TRBV14 combines with J gene TRBJ2-2, with 12 bases identical to TRBD2. V shed 4 bases and J 7 bases; nucleotides not matched to a gene: 7. Per the germline V gene, CDR1 is SGHDN and CDR2 is FVKESK. This CDR3 region has 16 residues. The chain's CDR3 is CASSPRLAGEGGELFF. The CDR3 coding sequence is TGTGCCAGCAGCCCCCGACTAGCGGGAGAGGGCGGGGAGCTGTTTTTT.

V and J are TRBV30 and TRBJ1-6, with D tentatively TRBD1 (6 bases). Trimming left V 4 bases short and J 8 bases short, with 12 bases between. Germline CDR1 reads GTSNPN; CDR2 reads SVGIG (reference sequence). This CDR3 comprises 13 residues. The CDR3 nucleotides read TGTGCCTGGACCGGGACACCGGATTCACCCCTCCACTTT. It codes for CAWTGTPDSPLHF.

V usage is TRBV6-1 and J usage is TRBJ2-2, with TRBD2 matching 10 bases. J lost 2 bases, V lost 4 bases, and 1 base had no gene match. Looked up from germline, CDR1 is MNHNS and CDR2 is SASEGT. The CDR3 is 15 amino acids. CDR3 DNA: TGTGCCAGCAGTGCTAGCGGGAGAAACACCGGGGAGCTGTTTTTT. This codes for CASSASGRNTGELFF.

The chain links TRBV6-1 to TRBJ1-4; 8 bases line up with TRBD1. The CDR3 sequence is 14 residues long. Trimming removed 3 bases from V and 6 bases from J; junction bases left unmatched: 3. CDR1 and CDR2 (germline): MNHNS, SASEGT. The CDR3 sequence is CASSDGQGYEKLFF. The CDR3 region has the DNA TGTGCCAGCAGTGACGGACAGGGTTATGAAAAACTGTTTTTT.

This chain connects TRBV6-4 to TRBJ1-2, with D unresolved. V dropped 0 bases and J dropped 5 bases, with 10 bases sitting between them. Looked up from germline, CDR1 is MRHNA and CDR2 is SNTAGT. This CDR3 has 14 residues. This chain's CDR3 is CASSDSRGLYGYTF. In DNA, the CDR3 is TGTGCCAGCAGTGACTCCCGCGGATTATATGGCTACACCTTC.

The chain combines TRBV6-5 with TRBJ2-1; D is perhaps TRBD2 (5 bases). This CDR3 spans 16 amino acids. V lost 0 bases, J lost 3 bases, and 12 bases lay in between. Germline CDR1 MNHEY, CDR2 SVGAGI. CDR3 loop: CASSYSGAAFYNEQFF. CDR3 bases: TGTGCCAGCAGTTACTCAGGAGCGGCGTTCTACAATGAGCAGTTCTTC.

This clone was counted only a few times. This chain links TRBV15 with TRBJ2-3; TRBD2 matches 7 bases. The CDR3 has 14 amino acids. Germline CDR1 is LNHNV and CDR2 is YYDKDF (reference sequence). Unmatched junction bases numbered 4, after V lost 6 bases and J lost 1 base. The CDR3 sequence is CATRTLAGTDTQYF. The CDR3 bases are TGTGCCACCAGAACCCTAGCGGGCACAGATACGCAGTATTTT.

This clone was detected once. The CDR3 coding sequence is TGTGCCAGCAGCGTCCAGGGACTAGTGGACAATGAGCAGTTCTTC. It is translated as CASSVQGLVDNEQFF. The J gene is TRBJ2-1, the V gene TRBV9; TRBD2 aligns across 8 bases. The CDR3 contains 15 residues. Trimming at V came to 2 bases and at J to 5 bases, leaving 6 bases not matched to a gene. CDR1 SGDLS and CDR2 YYNGEE come from the germline V gene. Full variable domain (outside the CDR3, taken from reference TRBV9 and TRBJ2-1): DSGVTQTPKHLITATGQRVTLRCSPRSGDLSVYWYQQSLDQGLQFLIQYYNGEERAKGNILERFSAQQFPDLHSELNLSSLELGDSALYFCASSVQGLVDNEQFFGPGTRLTVL.